Following are 20 T cell receptor beta chains from one sample sequenced in a study of blood T cell repertoires in COVID-19. Sequencing was performed with immunoSEQ multiplex PCR; in TCRdb, only in-frame clones are kept and a portion is missing. The sample includes fewer than 250,000 clones, more than 70% of them seen just once. Sequencing was carried out using peripheral blood. The receptors derive from a woman in her fifties or sixties with acute or convalescent COVID-19.

This clone has only a few counts. The V gene is TRBV7-2, the J gene TRBJ2-5; D not resolved. The germline V gene encodes CDR1 SGHTA and CDR2 FQGNSA. V was trimmed by 5 bases and J by 5 bases, leaving 15 bases between them. The CDR3 is 14 residues long. The CDR3 DNA sequence: TGTGCCAGCAGCCCCCGGCTGCTCGGGGAGACCCAGTACTTC. Protein: CASSPRLLGETQYF.

The chain links TRBV6-5 to TRBJ2-7; perhaps TRBD2 as D (6 bases). Trimming removed 10 bases at V and 7 bases at J, with 20 bases between. Germline V gives CDR1 MNHEY, CDR2 SVGAGI. The length of the CDR3 is 13 residues. The chain's CDR3 is CAISRGGVGEQYF. As DNA, the CDR3 is TGTGCCATCTCGAGAGGAGGGGTTGGGGAGCAGTACTTC.

The chain employs TRBV21-1 and TRBJ1-6; TRBD1 reflects the table's D call only, with no check against the DNA. TRBV21-1 is reported as a pseudogene. CDR3 size: 13 residues. CDR3 loop: CASSTGQRSPLHF. CDR3 nucleotide sequence: TGTGCCAGCAGCACGGGACAGAGGTCACCCCTCCACTTT.

The V gene is TRBV10-1, the J gene TRBJ2-3, with TRBD1 as a possible D gene (6 bases). Trimming shortened V by 2 bases and J by 3 bases, and 9 bases separated the two germline ends. The CDR3 length is 14 residues. Germline lookup yields CDR1 WNHNN and CDR2 SYGVQD (reference sequence). The CDR3 region has the DNA TGCGCCAGCAGTGAGGACAGGTTAACAGATACGCAGTATTTT. Translation: CASSEDRLTDTQYF.

The J gene is TRBJ2-1, the V gene TRBV7-2; maybe TRBD2 (7 bases). Trimming pared 4 bases from V and 1 base from J, leaving 14 bases between. The CDR3 sequence is 16 residues long. CDR1 and CDR2 from the germline V gene are SGHTA and FQGNSA. CDR3 nucleotides: TGTGCCAGCAGCTCAACACGGGGGGCATCCTACAATGAGCAGTTCTTC. Translating gives CASSSTRGASYNEQFF.

The V gene is TRBV27, the J gene TRBJ2-7; D not certain. V was cut by 1 base and J by 7 bases, with 32 bases left in between. Germline CDR1 is MNHEY and CDR2 is SMNVEV (reference sequence). The CDR3 contains 20 residues. DNA for the CDR3: TGTGCCAGCAGTTTATTGGGCGTCGTTGGAAGGTCACCTCAACGGTGGGAGCAGTACTTC. Protein: CASSLLGVVGRSPQRWEQYF.

CDR3 in amino acids: CASSLLPSSGTDNEQFF. The DNA of the CDR3 is TGTGCCAGCAGCTTACTTCCCTCATCTGGCACAGACAATGAGCAGTTCTTC. The rearrangement links TRBV7-2 to TRBJ2-1; no clear D gene. Trimming shortened V by 2 bases and J by 5 bases, and 19 bases separated the two germline ends. From germline, CDR1 is SGHTA and CDR2 FQGNSA. This CDR3 is 17 amino acids long.

The chain carries TRBV11-3 and TRBJ2-3, with TRBD2 matching 7 bases. The CDR3 has 15 amino acids. V was clipped by 5 bases and J by 1 base; unmatched bases: 6. The germline V gene has CDR1 SGHNT and CDR2 YENEEA. CDR3 in amino acids: CASSPGTIRTDTQYF. DNA for the CDR3: TGTGCCAGCAGCCCCGGGACTATCCGCACAGATACGCAGTATTTT.

The chain has TRBV7-2 and TRBJ2-7; 11 positions agree with TRBD2. The V gene end was trimmed by 2 bases and the J gene end by 5 bases; junction bases not matched to a gene: 8. CDR3 size: 16 residues. Germline assignment: CDR1 SGHTA and CDR2 FQGNSA. In DNA, the CDR3 is TGTGCCAGCAGCTTATTGGGGACTAGCGGACCCCACGAGCAGTACTTC. Encoded protein: CASSLLGTSGPHEQYF. The full variable domain, rest sourced from reference TRBV7-2 and TRBJ2-7, is GAGVSQSPSNKVTEKGKDVELRCDPISGHTALYWYRQSLGQGLEFLIYFQGNSAPDKSGLPSDRFSAERTGGSVSTLTIQRTQQEDSAVYLCASSLLGTSGPHEQYFGPGTRLTVT.

This chain links TRBV28 with TRBJ1-2; D unresolved. This CDR3 has 13 amino acids. Germline CDR1 is MDHEN and CDR2 is SYDVKM. Trimming shortened V by 7 bases and J by 2 bases, and 11 bases separated the two germline ends. The CDR3 is CASTLEGNYGYTF. CDR3 bases: TGTGCCAGCACCCTGGAGGGAAACTATGGCTACACCTTC.

As DNA, the CDR3 is TGTGCCAGCTCGTCGGGACTTAGGAGCATCTACGAGCAGTACTTC. Translated, it gives CASSSGLRSIYEQYF. This chain uses TRBV18 with TRBJ2-7; tentative D call: TRBD2 (6 bases). Trimming pared 6 bases from V and 3 bases from J, leaving 18 bases between. CDR1 and CDR2 from the germline V gene are KGHSH and LQKENI. The CDR3 is 15 amino acids.

The chain combines TRBV19 with TRBJ2-7; D possibly corresponds to TRBD2 (6 bases). The length of the CDR3 is 15 residues. The V gene's germline CDR1 is LNHDA and CDR2 SQIVND (reference sequence). Trimming stripped 5 bases from V and 4 bases from J, with 18 bases between. The CDR3 sequence is CASSAYPGEAYEQYF. CDR3 DNA: TGTGCCAGTAGTGCCTATCCGGGGGAAGCGTACGAGCAGTACTTC.

The chain employs TRBV6-1 and TRBJ2-1, with TRBD2 identical over 7 bases. In germline, CDR1 is MNHNS, CDR2 SASEGT. Germline trimming cut 3 bases from V and 10 bases from J; bases unmatched to any gene: 15. The CDR3 contains 16 residues. The CDR3 DNA is TGTGCCAGCAGTGACCCGACTAGCATTGGGGAAGACGAGCAGTTCTTC. Protein sequence: CASSDPTSIGEDEQFF.

The chain is built from TRBV27 and TRBJ2-1, with D possibly matching TRBD1 (6 bases). CDR3 length equals 13 residues. V shed 2 bases and J shed 7 bases, with 9 bases lying between them. Germline CDR1 is MNHEY and CDR2 is SMNVEV (reference sequence). This CDR3 reads CASSLRDKNEQFF. The CDR3 DNA follows: TGTGCCAGCAGTTTACGGGACAAAAATGAGCAGTTCTTC.

The CDR3: CASSYQVGPIGSGTYEQYF. The CDR3 DNA sequence: TGTGCCAGCAGTTACCAAGTGGGGCCAATCGGAAGCGGGACTTACGAGCAGTACTTC. The chain combines TRBV6-2 or TRBV6-3 with TRBJ2-7; 7 bases are a match to TRBD2. The germline V gene encodes CDR1 MNHEY and CDR2 SVGEGT. V shed 2 bases, J shed 4 bases, and the junction held 20 bases outside the gene matches. This CDR3 is 19 amino acids long.

This clone appeared once. The CDR3: CASSQDWGGTSEKLFF. In DNA form, the CDR3 reads TGCGCCAGCAGCCAAGATTGGGGGGGAACGAGTGAAAAACTGTTTTTT. This chain links TRBV4-1 with TRBJ1-4; a weak D match, TRBD1 (5 bases). V lost 0 bases and J 7 bases, leaving 15 bases between the germline ends. The CDR3 consists of 16 residues. Germline loops: CDR1 MGHRA, CDR2 YSYEKL.

This clone occurred once. The chain joins TRBV6-2 or TRBV6-3 to TRBJ2-1; 11 bases match TRBD2. The CDR3 runs 16 residues. The germline CDR1 and CDR2 sequences are MNHEY and SVGEGT. V dropped 2 bases and J dropped 2; count of bases not matched to a gene: 2. CDR3 residues: CASSYQGLAAYNEQFF. The DNA of the CDR3 is TGTGCCAGCAGTTACCAGGGACTAGCGGCCTACAATGAGCAGTTCTTC.

The V call is TRBV27, the J call TRBJ1-2; a weak D match, TRBD1 (5 bases). Germline V gene sequence: CDR1 MNHEY, CDR2 SMNVEV (reference sequence). V shed 6 bases and J shed 8 bases, with 19 bases lying between them. This CDR3 comprises 14 residues. The CDR3, as DNA: TGTGCCAGCAGGACCCACAAAGGGGCTGAGGGCTACACCTTC. It yields the protein CASRTHKGAEGYTF.

This clone was detected once. The rearrangement links TRBV28 to TRBJ2-7; weak D call: TRBD1 (7 bases). The germline V gene has CDR1 MDHEN and CDR2 SYDVKM. The CDR3 extends over 14 amino acids. V was cut by 3 bases and J by 2 bases, with 11 bases left in between. The CDR3 DNA reads as TGTGCCAGCAGTTTCGACAGGGAGGCCTACGAGCAGTACTTC. Encoded protein: CASSFDREAYEQYF.

The chain employs TRBV7-2 and TRBJ1-1, with D unclear. The CDR3 is made up of 13 amino acids. V lost 10 bases and J lost 1, with 13 bases in between. Per germline, CDR1 SGHTA and CDR2 FQGNSA. The CDR3 DNA follows: TGTGCCACCAAACTCTTTCCGAACACTGAAGCTTTCTTT. It yields the protein CATKLFPNTEAFF. The full variable domain, rest sourced from reference TRBV7-2 and TRBJ1-1, is GAGVSQSPSNKVTEKGKDVELRCDPISGHTALYWYRQSLGQGLEFLIYFQGNSAPDKSGLPSDRFSAERTGGSVSTLTIQRTQQEDSAVYLCATKLFPNTEAFFGQGTRLTVV.